Listed here are 30 T cell receptor beta chains from one sample, sequenced in a study of cytomegalovirus exposure and HLA in healthy donors. The repertoire was sequenced with immunoSEQ multiplex PCR; TCRdb's copy has only in-frame clones and lacks some. The sample holds about 130,000 clones; 75% to 90% are singletons and the top ten take around 6%. Sequencing used PBMCs. All receptors derive from a woman aged 30 to 39 in good health and CMV-seropositive.

A few counts support this clone. This chain links TRBV5-6 with TRBJ1-5; 7 nucleotides match TRBD1. From germline, CDR1 is SGHDT and CDR2 YYEEEE. The trim removed 3 bases at V and 1 base at J, leaving 7 bases unmatched. The CDR3 length is 16 residues. The CDR3 loop is CASSYTQGLSNQPQHF. CDR3 DNA: TGTGCCAGCAGCTATACACAGGGGCTCAGCAATCAGCCCCAGCATTTT.

The V call is TRBV15, the J call TRBJ1-2; a weak D match, TRBD1 (5 bases). V shed 1 base and J shed 6 bases, with 12 bases lying between them. The CDR3 is made up of 14 amino acids. The germline CDR1 and CDR2 sequences are LNHNV and YYDKDF (reference sequence). For the CDR3, the DNA is TGTGCCACCAGCAGAGTCGGGGGGGGAGATGGCTACACCTTC. Amino acid sequence: CATSRVGGGDGYTF.

The chain recombines TRBV27 with TRBJ2-2, with D possibly being TRBD2 (7 bases). The CDR3 is 16 amino acids. Trimming took 7 bases from V and 1 from J, leaving 16 bases between them. Looked up from germline, CDR1 is MNHEY and CDR2 is SMNVEV (reference sequence). CDR3 coding DNA: TGTGCCAGCAAGGCGGGGGCCAACCTGAACACCGGGGAGCTGTTTTTT. This gives the protein CASKAGANLNTGELFF.

This clone was observed a few times. The gene calls are TRBV6-5 and TRBJ1-2; TRBD1 is a possible D gene (5 bases). Germline V gives CDR1 MNHEY, CDR2 SVGAGI. The CDR3 contains 14 residues. Trimming pared 2 bases from V and 7 bases from J, leaving 14 bases between. The CDR3 protein is CASSYNGGKGGYTF. As DNA, the CDR3 is TGTGCCAGCAGTTACAACGGGGGAAAGGGTGGCTACACCTTC.

This chain links TRBV4-1 with TRBJ2-5; 14 bases are a match to TRBD2. The CDR3 length is 18 residues. J lost 2 bases, V lost 4 bases, and 9 bases had no gene match. CDR1 is MGHRA and CDR2 is YSYEKL in the germline V gene. CDR3 DNA sequence: TGCGCCAGCAGCCGAGGACTAGCGGGGGGACAAAGACAAGAGACCCAGTACTTC. Translating it yields CASSRGLAGGQRQETQYF.

This clone occurred once. V is TRBV28 and J is TRBJ2-3; D perhaps matches TRBD2 (5 bases). This CDR3 contains 15 residues. From germline, CDR1 is MDHEN and CDR2 SYDVKM. Trimming took 6 bases from V and 0 from J, leaving 13 bases between them. The CDR3 spells CASRGQRSSTDTQYF. DNA of the CDR3: TGTGCCAGCAGAGGTCAGCGGTCTAGCACAGATACGCAGTATTTT. Together with reference TRBV28 and TRBJ2-3, the CDR3 gives the full variable domain: DVKVTQSSRYLVKRTGEKVFLECVQDMDHENMFWYRQDPGLGLRLIYFSYDVKMKEKGDIPEGYSVSREKKERFSLILESASTNQTSMYLCASRGQRSSTDTQYFGPGTRLTVL.

The chain combines TRBV28 with TRBJ2-7, with 7 bases lining up with TRBD1. J was trimmed by 3 bases and V by 8 bases; bases with no gene match: 13. Per the germline V gene, CDR1 is MDHEN and CDR2 is SYDVKM. This CDR3 is built from 15 residues. CDR3 protein: CASRGAGTEYYEQYF. DNA of the CDR3: TGTGCCAGCCGGGGTGCCGGGACAGAATACTACGAGCAGTACTTC.

This chain uses TRBV11-2 with TRBJ2-1, with D uncertain. Germline V gene sequence: CDR1 SGHAT, CDR2 FQNNGV. Trimming pared 5 bases from V and 6 bases from J, leaving 11 bases between. The CDR3 length is 13 residues. The CDR3 loop is CASSPYSLNEQFF. As DNA, the CDR3 is TGTGCCAGCAGCCCCTACTCCCTCAATGAGCAGTTCTTC.

The V call is TRBV28, the J call TRBJ1-2, with 10 bases matching TRBD1. The length of the CDR3 is 12 residues. Germline V gives CDR1 MDHEN, CDR2 SYDVKM. J was trimmed by 6 bases and V by 10 bases; bases with no gene match: 5. CDR3 residues: CATSTGGHGYTF. CDR3 DNA sequence: TGTGCCACCTCGACAGGGGGCCATGGCTACACCTTC.

The sample holds one count of this clone. The chain recombines TRBV27 with TRBJ1-1; D gene unclear. This CDR3 is 13 amino acids long. Trimming took off 3 bases at V and 0 bases at J, with 5 bases between the two ends. CDR1 and CDR2 from the germline V gene are MNHEY and SMNVEV (reference sequence). CDR3 sequence reads: CASSLSLNTEAFF. The CDR3 DNA reads as TGTGCCAGCAGTTTGTCATTGAACACTGAAGCTTTCTTT.

The V and J genes are TRBV4-1 and TRBJ2-3, with 11 nucleotides matching TRBD2. Germline-derived CDR1 and CDR2 are MGHRA and YSYEKL. The J segment lost 4 bases and the V segment lost 2 bases, leaving 11 bases of the junction unmatched. The CDR3 contains 18 residues. CDR3 sequence (DNA): TGCGCCAGCAGCCAAACTACTAGCGGGGGCCGTTTCGCAGATACGCAGTATTTT. It is translated as CASSQTTSGGRFADTQYF.

This sequence joins TRBV7-9 and TRBJ2-7; possible D gene TRBD2, 5 bases. CDR3 length: 13 residues. In germline, CDR1 is SEHNR, CDR2 FQNEAQ (reference sequence). Trimming took off 5 bases at V and 6 bases at J, with 14 bases between the two ends. CDR3 sequence reads: CASSLREESEQYF. For the CDR3, the DNA is TGTGCCAGCAGCCTCCGGGAAGAAAGCGAGCAGTACTTC.

The V and J genes are TRBV4-1 and TRBJ2-3; TRBD2 aligns across 7 bases. Germline V gene data show CDR1 as MGHRA and CDR2 as YSYEKL. The J segment lost 2 bases and the V segment lost 5 bases, leaving 13 bases of the junction unmatched. The CDR3 spans 17 residues. The chain's CDR3 is CASSNQMRRDYTDTQYF. CDR3 nucleotide sequence: TGCGCCAGCAGCAATCAGATGAGACGGGACTACACAGATACGCAGTATTTT.

The genes are TRBV19 and TRBJ1-1; D not certain. This CDR3 spans 13 amino acids. CDR1 is LNHDA and CDR2 is SQIVND in the germline V gene (reference sequence). V lost 5 bases to trimming and J lost 1 base, with 8 bases between them. CDR3 sequence: CASSHTANTEAFF. In DNA, the CDR3 is TGTGCCAGTAGTCATACAGCGAACACTGAAGCTTTCTTT.

This chain connects TRBV29-1 to TRBJ2-5, with 7 nucleotides matching TRBD2. This CDR3 comprises 11 residues. Germline CDR1 and CDR2: SQVTM and ANQGSEA. CDR3 region: CTASGQETQYF. DNA of the CDR3: TGCACTGCTAGCGGTCAAGAGACCCAGTACTTC.

The chain links TRBV6-6 to TRBJ1-2, with D tentatively TRBD1 (6 bases). The CDR3 spans 14 residues. Per germline, CDR1 MNHNY and CDR2 SVGAGI (reference sequence). Trimming pared 6 bases from V and 4 bases from J, leaving 15 bases between. CDR3 DNA: TGTGCCAGCAGGCGGACTGGGACACCCTATGGCTACACCTTC. Its translation is CASRRTGTPYGYTF.

The genes are TRBV21-1 and TRBJ2-5; the D call in the table, TRBD2, was not verified against the DNA. TRBV21-1 is a pseudogene locus. The CDR3 runs to 13 residues. The CDR3: CAITGGPQETQYF. The CDR3 bases are TGTGCCATCACGGGGGGGCCTCAAGAGACCCAGTACTTC.

The chain combines TRBV11-2 with TRBJ2-5, with TRBD2 matching 10 bases. This CDR3 is built from 19 residues. The trim removed 1 base at V and 0 bases at J, leaving 11 bases unmatched. The germline V gene has CDR1 SGHAT and CDR2 FQNNGV. CDR3 amino acids: CASSLGHLAGASYQETQYF. CDR3 DNA sequence: TGTGCCAGCAGCTTAGGTCATCTAGCGGGGGCCTCGTACCAAGAGACCCAGTACTTC.

V gene TRBV27 combines with J gene TRBJ1-4; a possible D gene is TRBD1 (6 bases). V shed 5 bases and J shed 7 bases, with 17 bases lying between them. The CDR3 length is 15 residues. Germline loops: CDR1 MNHEY, CDR2 SMNVEV (reference sequence). In nucleotides, the CDR3 is TGTGCCAGCAGTCCCTTGACAGGAACGCCTGAAAAACTGTTTTTT. This translates into CASSPLTGTPEKLFF.

This sequence joins TRBV9 and TRBJ2-7; perhaps TRBD2 as D (6 bases). The CDR3 is made up of 14 amino acids. With 5 bases removed from V and 1 base from J, the gap between germline ends came to 13 bases. Germline V gives CDR1 SGDLS, CDR2 YYNGEE. The CDR3 DNA sequence: TGTGCCAGCAGGTTACCTAGCGCTTCCTACGAGCAGTACTTC. It is translated as CASRLPSASYEQYF.

This clone has more than one count but fewer than ten. The CDR3 loop is CASRLTGRSDQPQHF. The DNA of the CDR3 is TGTGCCAGCAGGCTAACAGGGAGAAGCGATCAGCCCCAGCATTTT. This chain connects TRBV27 to TRBJ1-5; D might be TRBD1 (6 bases). The V and J ends lost 6 bases and 5 bases respectively, with 17 bases between them. This CDR3 is 15 amino acids long. Germline assignment: CDR1 MNHEY and CDR2 SMNVEV (reference sequence).

This clone has more than one count but fewer than ten. The rearrangement joins TRBV6-5 to TRBJ2-7; 7 bases match TRBD1. The CDR3 has 15 residues. The V and J ends lost 4 bases and 2 bases, in that order; junction bases with no gene match: 8. Per germline, CDR1 MNHEY and CDR2 SVGAGI. The DNA for the CDR3 is TGTGCCAGCAGTTCTAACCGGGACAGAGCCTACGAGCAGTACTTC. Encoded protein: CASSSNRDRAYEQYF.

This chain uses TRBV7-9 with TRBJ1-2; D is unclear. V gave up 5 bases and J gave up 4 bases, with 20 bases separating them. Germline values: CDR1 SEHNR, CDR2 FQNEAQ (reference sequence). This CDR3 spans 16 amino acids. CDR3 DNA sequence: TGTGCCAGCAGCCCACGAGGAGGCCTGGATCTCTATGGCTACACCTTC. This translates into CASSPRGGLDLYGYTF.

This clone was found once. V gene TRBV4-1 combines with J gene TRBJ2-1; a possible D gene is TRBD1 (6 bases). The CDR3 spans 12 residues. Per germline, CDR1 MGHRA and CDR2 YSYEKL. Trimming left V 5 bases short and J 12 bases short, with 14 bases between. The CDR3 coding sequence is TGCGCCAGCAGCAACGCAGGGGTGGGGCAGTTCTTC. The encoded protein is CASSNAGVGQFF.

This clone was seen only once. The chain has TRBV5-4 and TRBJ1-2; 7 positions match TRBD1. CDR3 length equals 13 residues. The germline V gene encodes CDR1 SGHNT and CDR2 YYREEE (reference sequence). V shed 5 bases, J shed 3 bases, and the junction held 4 bases outside the gene matches. For the CDR3, the DNA is TGTGCCAGCAGGAGGGGGCTCGACTATGGCTACACCTTC. Translation gives CASRRGLDYGYTF. The entire variable domain, with the rest obtained from reference TRBV5-4 and TRBJ1-2, is as follows: ETGVTQSPTHLIKTRGQQVTLRCSSQSGHNTVSWYQQALGQGPQFIFQYYREEENGRGNFPPRFSGLQFPNYSSELNVNALELDDSALYLCASRRGLDYGYTFGSGTRLTVV.

The V call is TRBV6-1, the J call TRBJ1-3, with D possibly TRBD1 on 5 matching bases. The germline gives CDR1 MNHNS, CDR2 SASEGT. The CDR3 covers 15 residues. V gave up 7 bases and J gave up 4 bases, with 17 bases separating them. The CDR3 nucleotides read TGTGCCAGCAACCGACTAGACAGTAACGGAAACACCATATATTTT. Translating gives CASNRLDSNGNTIYF.

The chain joins TRBV7-2 to TRBJ1-5; tentative D call: TRBD1 (6 bases). Germline values: CDR1 SGHTA, CDR2 FQGNSA. Between the trimmed V and J ends, which lost 3 bases and 6 bases, there was a span of 12 bases. The CDR3 contains 14 residues. The CDR3 sequence is CASSFGGHGQPQHF. CDR3 nucleotide sequence: TGTGCCAGCAGCTTCGGGGGGCATGGTCAGCCCCAGCATTTT.

This chain joins TRBV11-2 and TRBJ2-3, with TRBD2 matching 14 bases. Germline V lookup: CDR1 SGHAT, CDR2 FQNNGV. V gave up 2 bases and J gave up 3 bases; unmatched junction bases: 1. The CDR3 consists of 16 residues. In DNA, the CDR3 is TGTGCCAGCAGCTTAAGACTAGCGGGGGGGACAGATACGCAGTATTTT. Amino acids: CASSLRLAGGTDTQYF.

This clone was detected once. CDR3 region: CASSSGTGEGYTF. The CDR3 DNA sequence: TGTGCCAGCAGTTCGGGAACAGGGGAAGGCTACACCTTC. V usage is TRBV28 and J usage is TRBJ1-2; 7 nucleotides line up with TRBD1. CDR1 is MDHEN and CDR2 is SYDVKM in the germline V gene. J lost 8 bases, V lost 4 bases, and 7 bases had no gene match. The CDR3 contains 13 residues.

This chain links TRBV7-9 with TRBJ1-4, with D maybe TRBD1 (5 bases). Germline V gives CDR1 SEHNR, CDR2 FQNEAQ (reference sequence). This CDR3 spans 14 amino acids. V was shortened by 2 bases and J by 7 bases, with 11 bases between the two germline ends. The CDR3 sequence: CASSLTQGSEKLFF. Written as DNA, the CDR3 is TGTGCCAGCAGCTTAACCCAGGGAAGTGAAAAACTGTTTTTT.